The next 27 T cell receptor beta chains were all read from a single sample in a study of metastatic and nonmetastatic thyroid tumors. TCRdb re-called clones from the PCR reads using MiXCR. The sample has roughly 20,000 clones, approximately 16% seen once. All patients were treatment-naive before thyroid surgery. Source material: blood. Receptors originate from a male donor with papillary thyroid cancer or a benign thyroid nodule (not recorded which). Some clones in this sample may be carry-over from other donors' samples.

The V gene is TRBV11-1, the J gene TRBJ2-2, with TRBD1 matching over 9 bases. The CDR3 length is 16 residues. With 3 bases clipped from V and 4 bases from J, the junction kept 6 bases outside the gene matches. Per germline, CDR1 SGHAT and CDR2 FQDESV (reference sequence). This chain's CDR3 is CASSLGTGIGTGELFF. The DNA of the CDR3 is TGTGCCAGCAGCTTGGGGACAGGGATCGGCACCGGGGAGCTGTTTTTT. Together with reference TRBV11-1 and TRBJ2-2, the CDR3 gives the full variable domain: EAEVAQSPRYKITEKSQAVAFWCDPISGHATLYWYRQILGQGPELLVQFQDESVVDDSQLPKDRFSAERLKGVDSTLKIQPAELGDSAMYLCASSLGTGIGTGELFFGEGSRLTVL.

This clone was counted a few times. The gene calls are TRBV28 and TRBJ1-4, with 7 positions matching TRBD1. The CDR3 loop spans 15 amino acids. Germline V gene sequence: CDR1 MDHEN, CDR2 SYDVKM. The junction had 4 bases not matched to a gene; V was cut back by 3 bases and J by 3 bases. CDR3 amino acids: CASSFEQGSNEKLFF. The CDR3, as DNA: TGTGCCAGCAGTTTTGAACAGGGGTCTAATGAAAAACTGTTTTTT.

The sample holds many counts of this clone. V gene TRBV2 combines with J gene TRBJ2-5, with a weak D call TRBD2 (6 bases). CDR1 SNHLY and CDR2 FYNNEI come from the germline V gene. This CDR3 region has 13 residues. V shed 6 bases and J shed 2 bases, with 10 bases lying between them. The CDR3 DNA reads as TGTGCCAGCAGCTTAGCGGAACAAGAGACCCAGTACTTC. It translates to CASSLAEQETQYF.

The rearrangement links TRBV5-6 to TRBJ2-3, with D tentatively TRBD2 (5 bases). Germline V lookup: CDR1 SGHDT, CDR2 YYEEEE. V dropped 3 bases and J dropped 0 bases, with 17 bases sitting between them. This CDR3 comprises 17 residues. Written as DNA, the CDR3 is TGTGCCAGCAGCTCCGCCGGAGGACTGCACAGCACAGATACGCAGTATTTT. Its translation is CASSSAGGLHSTDTQYF.

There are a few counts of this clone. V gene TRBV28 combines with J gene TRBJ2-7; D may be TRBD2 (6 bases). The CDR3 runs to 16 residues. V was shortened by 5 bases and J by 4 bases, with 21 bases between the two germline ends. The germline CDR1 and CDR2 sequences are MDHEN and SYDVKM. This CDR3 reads CASSGGGGAGYYEQYF. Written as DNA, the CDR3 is TGTGCCAGCAGTGGGGGTGGTGGGGCGGGATATTACGAGCAGTACTTC.

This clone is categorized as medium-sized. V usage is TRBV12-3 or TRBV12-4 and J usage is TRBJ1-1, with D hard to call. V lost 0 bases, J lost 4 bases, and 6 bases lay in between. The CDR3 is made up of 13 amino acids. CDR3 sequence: CASSLAMGTEAFF. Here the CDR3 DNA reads TGTGCCAGCAGTTTAGCGATGGGCACTGAAGCTTTCTTT.

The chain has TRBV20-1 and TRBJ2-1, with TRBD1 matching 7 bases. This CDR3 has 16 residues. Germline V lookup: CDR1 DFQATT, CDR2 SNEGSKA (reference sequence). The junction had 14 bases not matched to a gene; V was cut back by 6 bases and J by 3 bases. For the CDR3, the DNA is TGCAGTGCCCCCCCAGGACAGGACCATCTCTACAATGAGCAGTTCTTC. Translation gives CSAPPGQDHLYNEQFF.

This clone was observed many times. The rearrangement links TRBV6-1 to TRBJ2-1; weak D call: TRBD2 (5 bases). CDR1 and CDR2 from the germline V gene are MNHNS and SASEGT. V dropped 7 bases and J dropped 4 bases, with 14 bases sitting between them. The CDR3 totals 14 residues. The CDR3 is CASNAEGGYNEQFF. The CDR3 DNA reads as TGTGCCAGCAATGCTGAGGGCGGGTACAATGAGCAGTTCTTC.

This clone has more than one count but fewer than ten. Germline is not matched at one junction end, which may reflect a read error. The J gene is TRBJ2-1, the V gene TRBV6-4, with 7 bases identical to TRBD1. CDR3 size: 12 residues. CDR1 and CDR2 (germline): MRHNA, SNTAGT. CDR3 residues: CVSSDRDNEHFF. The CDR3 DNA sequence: TGTGTCAGCAGTGACAGGGACAATGAGCATTTCTTC.

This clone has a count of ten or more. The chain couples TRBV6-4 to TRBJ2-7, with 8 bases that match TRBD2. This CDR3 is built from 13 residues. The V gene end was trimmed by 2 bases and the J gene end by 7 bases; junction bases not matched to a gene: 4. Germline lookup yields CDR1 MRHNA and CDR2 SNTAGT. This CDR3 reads CASSDGAGGEQYF. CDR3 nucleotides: TGTGCCAGCAGTGACGGGGCGGGAGGAGAGCAGTACTTC.

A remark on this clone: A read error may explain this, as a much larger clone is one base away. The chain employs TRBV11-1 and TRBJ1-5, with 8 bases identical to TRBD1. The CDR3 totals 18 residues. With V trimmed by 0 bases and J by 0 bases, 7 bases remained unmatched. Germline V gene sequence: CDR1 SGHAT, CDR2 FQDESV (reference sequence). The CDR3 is CASSLAPWTGYSNQPQHF. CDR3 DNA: TGTGCCAGCAGCTTAGCCCCGTGGACAGGGTATAGCAATCAGCCCCAGCATTTT.

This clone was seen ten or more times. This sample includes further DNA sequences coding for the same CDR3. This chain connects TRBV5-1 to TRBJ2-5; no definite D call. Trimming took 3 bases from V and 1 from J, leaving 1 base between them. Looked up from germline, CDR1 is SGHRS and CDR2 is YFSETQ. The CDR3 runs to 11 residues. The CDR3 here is CASSSQETQYF. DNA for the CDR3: TGCGCCAGCAGCTCCCAAGAGACCCAGTACTTC.

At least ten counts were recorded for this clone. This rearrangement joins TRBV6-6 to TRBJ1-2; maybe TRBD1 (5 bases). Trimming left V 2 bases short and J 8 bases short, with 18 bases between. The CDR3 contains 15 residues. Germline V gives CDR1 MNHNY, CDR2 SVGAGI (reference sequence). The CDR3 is CASSYRDGFWGGYTF. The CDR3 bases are TGTGCCAGCAGTTACAGGGACGGATTCTGGGGGGGCTACACCTTC.

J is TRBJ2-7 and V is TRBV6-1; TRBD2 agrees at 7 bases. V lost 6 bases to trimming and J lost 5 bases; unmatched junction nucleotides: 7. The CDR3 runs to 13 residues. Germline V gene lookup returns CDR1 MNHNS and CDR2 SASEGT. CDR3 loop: CASRPVGGNEQYF. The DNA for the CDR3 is TGTGCCAGCAGACCCGTGGGGGGGAACGAGCAGTACTTC.

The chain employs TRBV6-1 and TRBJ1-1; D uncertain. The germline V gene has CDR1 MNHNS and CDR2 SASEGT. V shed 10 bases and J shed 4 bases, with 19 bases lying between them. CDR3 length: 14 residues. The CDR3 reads CATKRGRAGTEAFF. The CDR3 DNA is TGTGCCACCAAAAGAGGGAGGGCGGGCACTGAAGCTTTCTTT.

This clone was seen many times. As DNA, the CDR3 is TGTGCCAGCAGCTTAAGCCAGGGACTTGAAAAACTGTTTTTT. This encodes CASSLSQGLEKLFF. The J gene is TRBJ1-4, the V gene TRBV7-2; D is perhaps TRBD1 (5 bases). With 2 bases removed from V and 7 bases from J, the gap between germline ends came to 11 bases. The CDR3 has 14 residues. Germline V gene sequence: CDR1 SGHTA, CDR2 FQGNSA.

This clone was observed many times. The CDR3 sequence: CASSRGQPPNTEAFF. The CDR3 DNA sequence: TGTGCCAGCAGCAGGGGACAACCTCCGAACACTGAAGCTTTCTTT. The V call is TRBV28, the J call TRBJ1-1; TRBD1 might be the D (6 bases). The CDR3 length is 15 residues. Germline CDR1 MDHEN, CDR2 SYDVKM. Trimming stripped 6 bases from V and 1 base from J, with 15 bases between.

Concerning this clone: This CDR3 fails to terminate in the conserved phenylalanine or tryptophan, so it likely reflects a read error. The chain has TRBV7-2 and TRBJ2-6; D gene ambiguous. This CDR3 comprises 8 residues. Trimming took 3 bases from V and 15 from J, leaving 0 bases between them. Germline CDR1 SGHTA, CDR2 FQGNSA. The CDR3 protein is CASSFLTS. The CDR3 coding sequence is TGTGCCAGCAGCTTCCTGACTAGC.

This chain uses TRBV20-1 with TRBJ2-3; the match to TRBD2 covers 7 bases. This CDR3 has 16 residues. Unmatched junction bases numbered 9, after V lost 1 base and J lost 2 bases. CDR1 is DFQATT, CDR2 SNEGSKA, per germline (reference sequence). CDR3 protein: CSARGSGVGFTDTQYF. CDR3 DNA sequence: TGCAGTGCTAGAGGAAGCGGGGTGGGGTTCACAGATACGCAGTATTTT.

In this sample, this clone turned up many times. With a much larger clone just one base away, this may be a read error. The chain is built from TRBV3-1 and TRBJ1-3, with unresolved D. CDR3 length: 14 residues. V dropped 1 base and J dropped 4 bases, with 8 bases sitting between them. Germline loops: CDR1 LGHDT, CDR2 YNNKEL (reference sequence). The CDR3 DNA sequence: TGTGCCAGCAGCCAAGGCAACTGGGGAAACACCATATATTTT. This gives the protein CASSQGNWGNTIYF.

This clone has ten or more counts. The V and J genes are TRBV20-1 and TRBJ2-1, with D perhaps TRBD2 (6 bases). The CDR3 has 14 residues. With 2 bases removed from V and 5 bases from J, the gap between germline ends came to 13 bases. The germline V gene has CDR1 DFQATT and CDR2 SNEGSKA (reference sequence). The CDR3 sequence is CSARRDLVDNEQFF. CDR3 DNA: TGCAGTGCTAGAAGGGACTTGGTAGACAATGAGCAGTTCTTC.

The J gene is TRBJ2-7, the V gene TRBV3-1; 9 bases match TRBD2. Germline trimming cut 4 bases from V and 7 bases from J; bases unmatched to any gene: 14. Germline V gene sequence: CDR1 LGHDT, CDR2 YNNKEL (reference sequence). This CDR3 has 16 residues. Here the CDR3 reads CASSPGLAPIVEEQYF. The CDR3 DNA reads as TGTGCCAGCAGCCCGGGACTAGCCCCTATCGTGGAGGAGCAGTACTTC.

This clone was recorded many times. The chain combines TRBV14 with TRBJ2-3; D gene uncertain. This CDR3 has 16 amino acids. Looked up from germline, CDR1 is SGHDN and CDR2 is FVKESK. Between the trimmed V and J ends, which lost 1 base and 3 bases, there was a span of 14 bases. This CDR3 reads CASSQADLAGTDTQYF. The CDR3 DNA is TGTGCCAGCAGCCAAGCAGATTTAGCTGGGACAGATACGCAGTATTTT.

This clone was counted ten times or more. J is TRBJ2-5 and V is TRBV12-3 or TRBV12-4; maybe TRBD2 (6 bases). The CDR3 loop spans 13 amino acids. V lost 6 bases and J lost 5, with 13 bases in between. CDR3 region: CASRPTGVETQYF. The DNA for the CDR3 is TGTGCCAGCAGACCTACGGGGGTGGAGACCCAGTACTTC.

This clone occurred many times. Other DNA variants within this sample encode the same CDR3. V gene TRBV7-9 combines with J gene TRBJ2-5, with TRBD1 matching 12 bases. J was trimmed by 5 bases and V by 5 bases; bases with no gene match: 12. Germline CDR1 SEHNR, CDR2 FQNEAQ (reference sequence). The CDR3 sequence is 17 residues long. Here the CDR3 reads CASSQRGQGASLETQYF. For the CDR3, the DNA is TGTGCCAGCAGCCAAAGGGGACAGGGGGCGAGTTTGGAGACCCAGTACTTC. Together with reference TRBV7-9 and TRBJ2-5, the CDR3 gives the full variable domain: DTGVSQNPRHKITKRGQNVTFRCDPISEHNRLYWYRQTLGQGPEFLTYFQNEAQLEKSRLLSDRFSAERPKGSFSTLEIQRTEQGDSAMYLCASSQRGQGASLETQYFGPGTRLLVL.

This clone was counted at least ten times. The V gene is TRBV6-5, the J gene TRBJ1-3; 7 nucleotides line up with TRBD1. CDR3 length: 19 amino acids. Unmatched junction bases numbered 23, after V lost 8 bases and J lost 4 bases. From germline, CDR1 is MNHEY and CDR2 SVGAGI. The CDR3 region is CASPTDRERVYGKGNTIYF. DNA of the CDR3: TGTGCCAGCCCAACAGACAGGGAAAGGGTCTACGGGAAAGGAAACACCATATATTTT.

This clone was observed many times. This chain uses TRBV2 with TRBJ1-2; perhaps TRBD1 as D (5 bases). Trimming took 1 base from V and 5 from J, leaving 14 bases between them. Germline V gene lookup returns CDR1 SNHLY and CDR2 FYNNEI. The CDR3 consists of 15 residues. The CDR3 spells CASSEDLMGGYGYTF. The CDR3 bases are TGTGCCAGCAGTGAAGATTTGATGGGGGGTTATGGCTACACCTTC. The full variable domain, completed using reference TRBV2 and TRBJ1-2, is EPEVTQTPSHQVTQMGQEVILRCVPISNHLYFYWYRQILGQKVEFLVSFYNNEISEKSEIFDDQFSVERPDGSNFTLKIRSTKLEDSAMYFCASSEDLMGGYGYTFGSGTRLTVV.